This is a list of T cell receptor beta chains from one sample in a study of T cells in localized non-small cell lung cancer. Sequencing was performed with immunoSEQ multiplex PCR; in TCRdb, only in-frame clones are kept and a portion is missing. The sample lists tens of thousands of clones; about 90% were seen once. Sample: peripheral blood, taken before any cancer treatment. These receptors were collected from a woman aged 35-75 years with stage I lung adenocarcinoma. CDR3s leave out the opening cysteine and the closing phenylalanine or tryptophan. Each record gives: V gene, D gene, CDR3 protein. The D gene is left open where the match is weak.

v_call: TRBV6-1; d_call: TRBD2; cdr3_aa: ASSLAGGAYNEQF
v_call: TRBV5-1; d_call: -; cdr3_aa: ASSSYGGGQETQY
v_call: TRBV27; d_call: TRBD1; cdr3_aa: ASSRPGQSSYEQY
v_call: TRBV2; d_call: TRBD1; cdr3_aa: ASRTGVGNQPQH
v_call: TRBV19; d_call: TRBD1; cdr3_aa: ASNRDRGSNTEAF
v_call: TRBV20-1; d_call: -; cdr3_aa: SARGDDEQY
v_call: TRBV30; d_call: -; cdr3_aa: AWNLHAAGGGYT
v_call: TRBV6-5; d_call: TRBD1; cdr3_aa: ASTRQGKTGELF
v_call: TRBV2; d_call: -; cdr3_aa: ASRITGDGGYT
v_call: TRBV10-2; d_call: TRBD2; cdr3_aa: ASRSGLGSGTDTQY
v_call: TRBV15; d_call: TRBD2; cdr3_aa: ATSSAGTSGRLETQY
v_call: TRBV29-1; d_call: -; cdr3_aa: SVETATGSPLH
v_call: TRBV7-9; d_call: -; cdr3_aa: ASSYDYYTDTQY
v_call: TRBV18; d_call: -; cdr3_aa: ASSPPNSHSTNEKLF
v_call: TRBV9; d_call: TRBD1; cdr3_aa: ASSLGTGGFEKLF
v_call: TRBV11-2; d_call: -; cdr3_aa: ASSLVRGTNEQY
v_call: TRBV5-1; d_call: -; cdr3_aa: ASSLETDYNSPLH
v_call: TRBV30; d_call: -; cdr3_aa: AWTEEIGIRGNTIY
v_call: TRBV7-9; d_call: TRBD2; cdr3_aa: ASSLGVREIYNEQF
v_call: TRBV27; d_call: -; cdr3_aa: ASSLSGVGVNTEAF
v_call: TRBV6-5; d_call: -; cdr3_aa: ASSRRGGTNEKLF
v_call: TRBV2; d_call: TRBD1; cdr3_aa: ASRVGQGRETQY
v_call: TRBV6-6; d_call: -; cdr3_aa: ASTLPGFGGYT
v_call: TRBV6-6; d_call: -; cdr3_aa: ASSYGSSYNEQF
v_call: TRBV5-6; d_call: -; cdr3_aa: ASSPIGTRSYEQY
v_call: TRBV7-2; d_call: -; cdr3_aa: ASSLFAASSYNEQF
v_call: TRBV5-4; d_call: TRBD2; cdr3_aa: ASSRGTSGRLGSYEQY
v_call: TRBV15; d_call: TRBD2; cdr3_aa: ATSGRTSGDNYNEQF
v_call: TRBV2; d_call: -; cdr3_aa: ASSTMLGTNEKLF
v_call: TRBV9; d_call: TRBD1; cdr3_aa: ASSEQTGIDTQY
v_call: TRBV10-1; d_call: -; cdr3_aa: ASSPGGAGETQY
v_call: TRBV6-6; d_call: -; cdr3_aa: ASSPSNQPQH
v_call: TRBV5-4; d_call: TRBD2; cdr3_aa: ASTPKRTSGEETQY
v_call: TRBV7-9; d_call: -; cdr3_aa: ASIALTGANTEAF
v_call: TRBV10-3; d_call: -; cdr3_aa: AISESVWLANYGYT
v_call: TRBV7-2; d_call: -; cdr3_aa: ASSLAGQPSYGYT
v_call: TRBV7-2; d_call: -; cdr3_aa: ASSQGRFTYEQY
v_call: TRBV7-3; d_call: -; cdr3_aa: ASSRGVNTEAF
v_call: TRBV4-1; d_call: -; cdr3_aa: ASSLAAGRNQPQH
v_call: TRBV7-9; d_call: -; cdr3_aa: ASSPGWQYNEQF
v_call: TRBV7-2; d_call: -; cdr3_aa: ASSWRTSPRGETQY
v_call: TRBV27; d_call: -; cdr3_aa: ASSFRQGGSYGYT
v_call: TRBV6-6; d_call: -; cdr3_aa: ASSSGGETQY
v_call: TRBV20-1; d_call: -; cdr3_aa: SARHYNEQF
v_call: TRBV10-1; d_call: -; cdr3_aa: ASSESRNEQF
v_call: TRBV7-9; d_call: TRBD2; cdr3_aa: ASSLSGTSGQETQY
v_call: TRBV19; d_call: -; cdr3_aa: ASTIPGLNTEAF
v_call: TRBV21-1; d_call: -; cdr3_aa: ASSKALGGTGRWDQPQH
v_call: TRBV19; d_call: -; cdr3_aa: ASSMNPGSTNEKLF
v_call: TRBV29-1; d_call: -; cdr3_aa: SVRQELGNTEAF
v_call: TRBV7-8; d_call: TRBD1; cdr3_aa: ASSASRTGDGDEQY
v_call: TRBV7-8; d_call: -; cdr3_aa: ASSLRETAYEQY
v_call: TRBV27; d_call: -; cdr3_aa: ASTRGGAQYSPLH
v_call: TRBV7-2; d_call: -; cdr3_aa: ASSLDLATNEKLF